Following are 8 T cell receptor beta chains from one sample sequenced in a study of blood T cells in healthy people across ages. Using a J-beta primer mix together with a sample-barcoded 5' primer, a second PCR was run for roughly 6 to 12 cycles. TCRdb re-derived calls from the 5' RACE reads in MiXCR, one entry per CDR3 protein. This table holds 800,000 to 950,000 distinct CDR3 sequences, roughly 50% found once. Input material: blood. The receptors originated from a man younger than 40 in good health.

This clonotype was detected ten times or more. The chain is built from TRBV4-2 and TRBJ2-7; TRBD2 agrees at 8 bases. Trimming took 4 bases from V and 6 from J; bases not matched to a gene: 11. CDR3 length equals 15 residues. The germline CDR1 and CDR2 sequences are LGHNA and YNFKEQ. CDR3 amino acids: CASSRKLAEGLEQYF. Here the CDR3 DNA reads TGTGCCAGCAGCCGGAAACTAGCGGAGGGGCTCGAGCAGTACTTC.

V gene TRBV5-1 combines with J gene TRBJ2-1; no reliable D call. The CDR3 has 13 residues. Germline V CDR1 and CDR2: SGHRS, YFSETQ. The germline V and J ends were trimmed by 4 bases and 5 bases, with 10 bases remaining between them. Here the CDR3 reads CASSPGSNNEQFF. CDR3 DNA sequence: TGCGCCAGCAGCCCGGGTTCTAACAATGAGCAGTTCTTC.

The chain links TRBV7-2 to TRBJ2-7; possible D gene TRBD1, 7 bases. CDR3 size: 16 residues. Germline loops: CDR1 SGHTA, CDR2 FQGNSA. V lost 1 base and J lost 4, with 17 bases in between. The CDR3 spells CASSLVSYRGGYEQYF. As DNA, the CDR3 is TGTGCCAGCAGCTTAGTTAGTTACAGGGGAGGATACGAGCAGTACTTC.

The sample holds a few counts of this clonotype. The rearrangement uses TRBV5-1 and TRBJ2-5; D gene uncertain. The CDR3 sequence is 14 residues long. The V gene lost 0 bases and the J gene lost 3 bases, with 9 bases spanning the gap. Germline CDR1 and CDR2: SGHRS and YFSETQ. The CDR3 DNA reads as TGCGCCAGCAGCTTGGGGGCGGTCAAAGAGACCCAGTACTTC. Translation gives CASSLGAVKETQYF.

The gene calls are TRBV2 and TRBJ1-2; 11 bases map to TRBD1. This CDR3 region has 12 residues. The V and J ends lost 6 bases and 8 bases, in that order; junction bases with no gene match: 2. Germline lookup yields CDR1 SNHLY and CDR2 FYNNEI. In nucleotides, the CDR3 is TGTGCCAGCAGACGGACAGGGGGCGGCTACACCTTC. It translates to CASRRTGGGYTF.

The CDR3 spells CASSYERFNEQFF. The CDR3 DNA sequence: TGCGCCAGCAGCTATGAACGGTTTAATGAGCAGTTCTTC. The V call is TRBV4-3, the J call TRBJ2-1; unclear D gene. Germline CDR1 is LGHNA and CDR2 is YSLEER. This CDR3 is built from 13 residues. The V gene lost 5 bases and the J gene lost 7 bases, with 12 bases spanning the gap.

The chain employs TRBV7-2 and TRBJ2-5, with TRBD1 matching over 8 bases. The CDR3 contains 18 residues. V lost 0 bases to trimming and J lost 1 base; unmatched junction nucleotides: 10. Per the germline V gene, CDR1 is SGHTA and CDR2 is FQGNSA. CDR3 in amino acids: CASSLALQGGPFQETQYF. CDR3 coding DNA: TGTGCCAGCAGCTTAGCGCTACAGGGGGGACCCTTCCAAGAGACCCAGTACTTC.

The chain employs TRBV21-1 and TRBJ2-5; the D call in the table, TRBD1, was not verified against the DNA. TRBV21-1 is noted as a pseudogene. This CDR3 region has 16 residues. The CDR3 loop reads CASSRGGSLRLRGQYF. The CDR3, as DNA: TGTGCCAGCAGCAGGGGGGGCAGTCTTCGTCTACGAGGGCAGTACTTC.